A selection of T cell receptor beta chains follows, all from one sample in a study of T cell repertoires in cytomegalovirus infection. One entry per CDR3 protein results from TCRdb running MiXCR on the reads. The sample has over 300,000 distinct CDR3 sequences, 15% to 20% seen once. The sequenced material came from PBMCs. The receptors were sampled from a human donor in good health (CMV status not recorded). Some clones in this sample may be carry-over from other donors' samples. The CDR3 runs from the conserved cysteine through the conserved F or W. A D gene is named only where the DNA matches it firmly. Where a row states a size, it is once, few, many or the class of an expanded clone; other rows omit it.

cdr3_nt: TGTGCCAGCAGCTTAGCGGAGGGTCGAAATGAGCAGTTCTTC; cdr3_aa: CASSLAEGRNEQFF; j_call: TRBJ2-1; clone_size: -; v_call: TRBV7-9; d_call: -
cdr3_nt: TGTGCCACCAGTGGCATCCTAGCGGGGGAAAATGAGCAGTTCTTC; cdr3_aa: CATSGILAGENEQFF; j_call: TRBJ2-1; clone_size: -; v_call: TRBV24-1; d_call: TRBD2
cdr3_nt: TGTGCCAGCAGCCCGGTGGGGAACACTGAAGCTTTCTTT; cdr3_aa: CASSPVGNTEAFF; j_call: TRBJ1-1; clone_size: many; v_call: TRBV7-3; d_call: -
cdr3_nt: TGTGCCAGCAGTACGGACAGGGGGGCCTACGAGCAGTACTTC; cdr3_aa: CASSTDRGAYEQYF; j_call: TRBJ2-7; clone_size: many; v_call: TRBV6-1; d_call: TRBD1
cdr3_nt: TGTGCCAGTAGTACTACAGGGGCGAACACTGAAGCTTTCTTT; cdr3_aa: CASSTTGANTEAFF; j_call: TRBJ1-1; clone_size: -; v_call: TRBV19; d_call: TRBD1
cdr3_nt: TGTGCCAGCAGTCCCGGACAGGGAAATCGCGAGCAGTACTTC; cdr3_aa: CASSPGQGNREQYF; j_call: TRBJ2-7; clone_size: -; v_call: TRBV27; d_call: TRBD1
cdr3_nt: TGTGCCAGCAGTTACAACGATGTCACCGGGGAGCTGTTTTTT; cdr3_aa: CASSYNDVTGELFF; j_call: TRBJ2-2; clone_size: -; v_call: TRBV6-5; d_call: -
cdr3_nt: TGTGCCAGCAGTGAGGACAGCAGCTATAATTCACCCCTCCACTTT; cdr3_aa: CASSEDSSYNSPLHF; j_call: TRBJ1-6; clone_size: -; v_call: TRBV2; d_call: -
cdr3_nt: TGTGCCAGCAGCTTTAGCGGGGGAGGGGGAGAGACCCAGTACTTC; cdr3_aa: CASSFSGGGGETQYF; j_call: TRBJ2-5; clone_size: many; v_call: TRBV7-2; d_call: TRBD2
cdr3_nt: TGTGCCAGCAGCCGTTGGGGAGAGACCCAGTACTTC; cdr3_aa: CASSRWGETQYF; j_call: TRBJ2-5; clone_size: many; v_call: TRBV7-6; d_call: -
cdr3_nt: TGCAGTGCTACCATCAGCACAGATACGCAGTATTTT; cdr3_aa: CSATISTDTQYF; j_call: TRBJ2-3; clone_size: few; v_call: TRBV20-1; d_call: -
cdr3_nt: TGTGCCACCAGTGACCCGAAACCCAGGGGCACAGATACGCAGTATTTT; cdr3_aa: CATSDPKPRGTDTQYF; j_call: TRBJ2-3; clone_size: many; v_call: TRBV24-1; d_call: -
cdr3_nt: TGTGCCAGCACCCCTGGGACAGGCACTGAAGCTTTCTTT; cdr3_aa: CASTPGTGTEAFF; j_call: TRBJ1-1; clone_size: -; v_call: TRBV5-4; d_call: TRBD1
cdr3_nt: TGTGCCAGCAGCTTAAAGAGGGAAGGGAGCCAAGAGACCCAGTACTTC; cdr3_aa: CASSLKREGSQETQYF; j_call: TRBJ2-5; clone_size: many; v_call: TRBV7-6; d_call: -
cdr3_nt: TGTGCCAGCAGCCAAGGGGATCGGACATGGTATGGCTACACCTTC; cdr3_aa: CASSQGDRTWYGYTF; j_call: TRBJ1-2; clone_size: few; v_call: TRBV11-2; d_call: -
cdr3_nt: TGCGCCAGCAGCCGTTACGGGGGATCCTACGAGCAGTACTTC; cdr3_aa: CASSRYGGSYEQYF; j_call: TRBJ2-7; clone_size: -; v_call: TRBV5-1; d_call: -
cdr3_nt: TGTGCCAGCGGACCGGGACAAACCCCCCGGCAGCCCCAGCATTTT; cdr3_aa: CASGPGQTPRQPQHF; j_call: TRBJ1-5; clone_size: many; v_call: TRBV28; d_call: -
cdr3_nt: TGCAGTGCTTTACTAGCGGGGAAGCGAGAGACCCAGTACTTC; cdr3_aa: CSALLAGKRETQYF; j_call: TRBJ2-5; clone_size: -; v_call: TRBV20-1; d_call: TRBD2
cdr3_nt: TGTGCTAGTGGAATAAAAGGGGGAAACACTGAAGCTTTCTTT; cdr3_aa: CASGIKGGNTEAFF; j_call: TRBJ1-1; clone_size: few; v_call: TRBV12-5; d_call: -
cdr3_nt: TGCAGTGCTAGAATACTAGATCATACGCAGTATTTT; cdr3_aa: CSARILDHTQYF; j_call: TRBJ2-3; clone_size: -; v_call: TRBV20-1; d_call: -
cdr3_nt: TGCAGTGCTAGAGGGGGATCGGGCAGACCGAACACCGGGGAGCTGTTTTTT; cdr3_aa: CSARGGSGRPNTGELFF; j_call: TRBJ2-2; clone_size: once; v_call: TRBV20-1; d_call: -
cdr3_nt: TGTGCCAGCAGTTTCCGTGACTTAGCGGGGGTAATCACAGATACGCAGTATTTT; cdr3_aa: CASSFRDLAGVITDTQYF; j_call: TRBJ2-3; clone_size: many; v_call: TRBV12-3/TRBV12-4; d_call: TRBD2
cdr3_nt: TGCAGTGCTAGACAACTAGCGGGGGGGCCGACAGATACGCAGTATTTT; cdr3_aa: CSARQLAGGPTDTQYF; j_call: TRBJ2-3; clone_size: -; v_call: TRBV20-1; d_call: TRBD2
cdr3_nt: TGTGCCAGCAGCCCCTTGTTGGGCGGGGCACAAGAGACCCAGTACTTC; cdr3_aa: CASSPLLGGAQETQYF; j_call: TRBJ2-5; clone_size: many; v_call: TRBV11-2; d_call: -
cdr3_nt: TGTGCCAGCAGCCAAGCTGAGGGTATCAATCAGCCCCAGCATTTT; cdr3_aa: CASSQAEGINQPQHF; j_call: TRBJ1-5; clone_size: many; v_call: TRBV4-2; d_call: -
cdr3_nt: TGTGCCAGCAGCCAACAACCCGGCGGGTGGGACCTGGAGGGTCAGCCCCAGCATTTT; cdr3_aa: CASSQQPGGWDLEGQPQHF; j_call: TRBJ1-5; clone_size: few; v_call: TRBV4-2; d_call: -
cdr3_nt: TGTGCCACCAGCCCAAGCGGGAACACCGGGGAGCTGTTTTTT; cdr3_aa: CATSPSGNTGELFF; j_call: TRBJ2-2; clone_size: few; v_call: TRBV24-1; d_call: -
cdr3_nt: TGTGCCAGCAGCTGGGCCTCCGGGACAGCGCGCGAGCAGTACTTC; cdr3_aa: CASSWASGTAREQYF; j_call: TRBJ2-7; clone_size: many; v_call: TRBV7-2; d_call: TRBD1
cdr3_nt: TGTGCCAGCAGTGAAGGGCAGCGGAGGGATGAAAAACTGTTTTTT; cdr3_aa: CASSEGQRRDEKLFF; j_call: TRBJ1-4; clone_size: few; v_call: TRBV2; d_call: -
cdr3_nt: TGCGCCAGCAGCCGAGCAGACGGGACAGATACGCAGTATTTT; cdr3_aa: CASSRADGTDTQYF; j_call: TRBJ2-3; clone_size: many; v_call: TRBV4-3; d_call: -
cdr3_nt: TGCGCCAGCAGCCAAGATCGATCCCCCCAACAGATACCCACGAGAAACATTCAGTACTTC; cdr3_aa: CASSQDRSPQQIPTRNIQYF; j_call: TRBJ2-4; clone_size: few; v_call: TRBV4-1; d_call: -
cdr3_nt: TGTGCCAGTAGTCCCATCGCGGGCGGCGAGAACACTGAAGCTTTCTTT; cdr3_aa: CASSPIAGGENTEAFF; j_call: TRBJ1-1; clone_size: many; v_call: TRBV19; d_call: -
cdr3_nt: TGTGCCAGCAGAACAATACAGGGACTGAACACTGAAGCTTTCTTT; cdr3_aa: CASRTIQGLNTEAFF; j_call: TRBJ1-1; clone_size: many; v_call: TRBV6-2/TRBV6-3; d_call: -
cdr3_nt: TGTGCCAGCAGCTCGGATGCCATACCGATAGGGACGCAGTATTTT; cdr3_aa: CASSSDAIPIGTQYF; j_call: TRBJ2-3; clone_size: -; v_call: TRBV5-4; d_call: -
cdr3_nt: TGTGCCATCCGCCAGGCCAACACTGAAGCTTTCTTT; cdr3_aa: CAIRQANTEAFF; j_call: TRBJ1-1; clone_size: few; v_call: TRBV10-3; d_call: -